This T cell receptor beta chain was sequenced for a study of blood T cell repertoires in COVID-19. Study at large: PBMCs, B-cell-depleted T cells, or T cells provided the cDNA or gDNA that made up the material.

This CDR3 region has 15 residues. V was clipped by 6 bases and J by 3 bases, with 17 bases between them. Germline V gives CDR1 MNHEY, CDR2 SVGAGI. Participants were aged 18 to 89 years from roughly 25 US areas. Donors in Cohort 3 counted as recovered after two negative PCRs, clearance, or symptom resolution. Sequencing used immunoSEQ multiplex PCR; TCRdb keeps in-frame clones, though not all of them. The profile shows roughly 280,000 clones, 88% of them singletons. The sequence was obtained from a woman aged 45-60 years who had recovered from COVID-19. Sequenced: PBMCs or T cells enriched from blood (not recorded which). The chain is built from TRBV6-5 and TRBJ1-1; the D is unclear. The CDR3 region has the DNA TGTGCCAGCAGCGCTCTCAAAGACAAGGACACTGAAGCTTTCTTT. Translation gives CASSALKDKDTEAFF.